This is a list of T cell receptor beta chains from one sample in a study of neurological immune-mediated disorders. TCRdb re-called the 5' RACE reads with MiXCR, one entry per CDR3 protein. The table lists under 70,000 distinct CDR3 sequences, approximately 5.2% of them singletons. Input material: PBMCs. Source of these receptors: a woman in her thirties with multiple sclerosis. Each CDR3 is given with its conserved first and last residue. D genes are given only for firm matches. Clone size appears in some rows only: once, few, many, or a class for an expanded clone.

size,D,V,J,CDR3,DNA
many,-,TRBV3-1,TRBJ1-6,CASSQAGLSPLHF,TGTGCCAGCAGCCAAGCAGGGCTCTCACCCCTCCACTTT
many,-,TRBV3-1,TRBJ2-5,CASSQHYRNGEETQYF,TGTGCCAGCAGCCAACATTACCGTAATGGGGAAGAGACCCAGTACTTC
many,TRBD1,TRBV9,TRBJ2-1,CASSGTGNEQFF,TGTGCCAGCAGCGGGACAGGTAATGAGCAGTTCTTC
many,-,TRBV5-6,TRBJ2-7,CASSFQGRVGEQYF,TGTGCCAGCAGCTTTCAGGGACGGGTTGGCGAGCAGTACTTC
many,TRBD1,TRBV3-1,TRBJ1-2,CASSQGLSRQGEGYTF,TGTGCCAGCAGCCAAGGTCTTTCGCGACAGGGGGAAGGCTACACCTTC
many,-,TRBV7-2,TRBJ2-5,CASSLGQRETQYF,TGTGCCAGCAGCTTAGGACAGCGGGAGACCCAGTACTTC
-,-,TRBV12-3/TRBV12-4,TRBJ1-5,CASSLADLGPQNF,TGTGCCAGCAGTCTCGCGGACCTTGGGCCCCAGAATTTT
-,-,TRBV20-1,TRBJ1-3,CSATPTVYSGNTIYF,TGCAGTGCTACCCCGACAGTCTACTCTGGAAACACCATATATTTT
many,TRBD1,TRBV11-2,TRBJ1-1,CASSLGRGQVNTEAFF,TGTGCCAGCAGCTTAGGACGGGGACAGGTGAACACTGAAGCTTTCTTT
few,-,TRBV6-5,TRBJ1-5,CASSYAEGDQPQNF,TGTGCCAGCAGTTACGCAGAAGGAGATCAGCCCCAGAATTTT
-,TRBD2,TRBV20-1,TRBJ2-1,CSAYASGGHNEQFF,TGCAGTGCTTATGCTAGCGGGGGGCACAATGAGCAGTTCTTC
many,-,TRBV6-1,TRBJ2-5,CASREETQYF,TGTGCCAGCAGGGAAGAGACCCAGTACTTC
few,-,TRBV7-3,TRBJ1-1,CASSPQGPTEAFF,TGTGCCAGCAGCCCCCAGGGACCCACTGAAGCTTTCTTT
few,-,TRBV28,TRBJ1-6,CASSLLNSPLHF,TGTGCCAGCAGTTTACTAAATTCACCCCTCCACTTT
many,TRBD2,TRBV10-2,TRBJ2-1,CASSESTGGSGNEQFF,TGCGCCAGCAGTGAGTCCACCGGGGGGTCCGGCAATGAGCAGTTCTTC
many,-,TRBV24-1,TRBJ1-1,CATSARMNTEAFF,TGTGCCACCAGCGCAAGAATGAACACTGAAGCTTTCTTT
many,TRBD1,TRBV20-1,TRBJ2-5,CSATGQGRQETQYF,TGCAGTGCTACAGGACAGGGAAGGCAAGAGACCCAGTACTTC
many,-,TRBV7-9,TRBJ1-6,CASSLDNYNSPLNF,TGTGCCAGCAGCTTAGACAACTATAATTCACCCCTCAACTTT
many,-,TRBV7-9,TRBJ1-1,CASSLALSSAGTEAFF,TGTGCCAGCAGCTTAGCGCTTAGTAGCGCGGGCACTGAAGCTTTCTTT
-,-,TRBV20-1,TRBJ2-1,CSARDMKGRSYNEQFF,TGCAGTGCTAGGGATATGAAGGGGAGATCCTACAATGAGCAGTTCTTC
many,TRBD1,TRBV20-1,TRBJ1-2,CGTGDRLGYTF,TGCGGGACAGGGGATAGGCTTGGCTACACCTTC
many,TRBD1,TRBV20-1,TRBJ1-5,CSAPGQGQPQNF,TGCAGTGCTCCGGGACAGGGACAGCCCCAGAATTTT